Sequencing of this TCR beta chain was carried out in a study of post-analysis software for immune sequencing data. Study-wide context: Relapsing-remitting, secondary progressive and progressive-relapsing forms made up the multiple sclerosis disease courses. Findings and limits, study-wide: Five or six TRBV segments, TRBV5-6, TRBV5-1 and TRBV20-1 among them, were found more frequent in patients than controls. F measure showed strong co-clustering of same-batch samples. Significantly lower normalized Chao1 diversity was seen in multiple sclerosis patients than in controls.

Details on this clonotype: Its antigen is unknown.

Germline loops: CDR1 DFQATT, CDR2 SNEGSKA (reference sequence). Trimming took 5 bases from V and 5 from J; bases not matched to a gene: 12. The CDR3 is 14 residues long. Unique molecular identifiers tagged the TCR beta cDNA libraries. Yield was 500,000 to 600,000 cDNA molecules from approximately 0.91 to 9.4 million T cells. One entry per CDR3 protein, called by TCRdb with MiXCR from the PCR reads. The repertoire includes over 700,000 distinct CDR3 sequences, roughly 27% of them detected once, and 0.55% to 0.65% sits in the top ten. The sequenced sample consisted of blood. The chain joins TRBV20-1 to TRBJ2-7, with TRBD2 identical over 7 bases. The receptor's source is a girl aged 10 to 17 with multiple sclerosis. CDR3 loop: CSAGIREAWDEQYF. Written as DNA, the CDR3 is TGCAGTGCTGGAATTCGGGAGGCCTGGGACGAGCAGTACTTC.